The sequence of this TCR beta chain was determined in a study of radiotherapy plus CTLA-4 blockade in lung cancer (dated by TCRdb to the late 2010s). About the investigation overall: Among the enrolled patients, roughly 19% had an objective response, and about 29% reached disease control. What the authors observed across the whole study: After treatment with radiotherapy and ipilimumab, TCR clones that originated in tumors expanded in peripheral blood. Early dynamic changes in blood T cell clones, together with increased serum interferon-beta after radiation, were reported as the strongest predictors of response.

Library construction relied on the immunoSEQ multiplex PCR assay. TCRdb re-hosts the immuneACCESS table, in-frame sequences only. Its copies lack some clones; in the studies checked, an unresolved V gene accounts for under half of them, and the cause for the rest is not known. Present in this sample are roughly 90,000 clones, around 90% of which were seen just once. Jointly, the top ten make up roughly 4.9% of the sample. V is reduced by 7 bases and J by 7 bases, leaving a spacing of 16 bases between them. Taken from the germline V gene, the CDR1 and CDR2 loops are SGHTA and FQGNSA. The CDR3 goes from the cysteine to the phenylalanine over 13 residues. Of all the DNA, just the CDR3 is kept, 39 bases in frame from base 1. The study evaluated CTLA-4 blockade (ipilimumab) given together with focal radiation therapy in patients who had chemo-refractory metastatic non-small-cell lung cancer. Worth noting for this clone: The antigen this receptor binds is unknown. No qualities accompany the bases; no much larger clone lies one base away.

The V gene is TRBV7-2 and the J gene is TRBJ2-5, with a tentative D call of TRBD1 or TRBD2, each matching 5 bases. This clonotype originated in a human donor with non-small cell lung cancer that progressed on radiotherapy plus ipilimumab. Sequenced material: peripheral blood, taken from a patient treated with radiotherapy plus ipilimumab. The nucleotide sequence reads TGTGCCAGCATTGTTTTACATGGGGGGACCCAGTACTTC. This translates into CASIVLHGGTQYF. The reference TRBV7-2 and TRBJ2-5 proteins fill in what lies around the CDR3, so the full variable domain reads GAGVSQSPSNKVTEKGKDVELRCDPISGHTALYWYRQSLGQGLEFLIYFQGNSAPDKSGLPSDRFSAERTGGSVSTLTIQRTQQEDSAVYLCASIVLHGGTQYFGPGTRLLVL.